Presented here are 32 T cell receptor beta chains from one specimen sequenced in a study of lung T cells in sarcoidosis with Löfgren's syndrome. TCRdb redid the calling of the reads with MiXCR, one entry per CDR3 protein. The table lists 15,000 to 25,000 distinct CDR3 sequences, about a fifth of them singletons. Sequenced input: CD4+ T cells from PBMCs. These receptor sequences come from a human donor with sarcoidosis (Löfgren's syndrome or another form), or a control subject (not recorded which).

The chain carries TRBV18 and TRBJ1-2, with D perhaps matching TRBD1 (6 bases). Germline V gene data show CDR1 as KGHSH and CDR2 as LQKENI. Trimming left V 6 bases short and J 5 bases short, with 7 bases between. The length of the CDR3 is 11 residues. CDR3 nucleotide sequence: TGTGCCAGCTCTCAGGGGTATGGCTACACCTTC. Translating it yields CASSQGYGYTF.

This clonotype has a count of ten or more. The V call is TRBV20-1, the J call TRBJ2-1; 8 positions match TRBD2. Germline V gives CDR1 DFQATT, CDR2 SNEGSKA (reference sequence). V lost 6 bases and J lost 1; bases outside the gene matches: 11. This CDR3 region has 16 residues. The CDR3 loop is CSAPNPTSVSYNEQFF. DNA of the CDR3: TGCAGTGCCCCAAACCCGACTAGCGTGTCCTACAATGAGCAGTTCTTC.

This clonotype was seen at least ten times. The rearrangement uses TRBV20-1 and TRBJ1-5; 7 bases map to TRBD1. Germline CDR1 is DFQATT and CDR2 is SNEGSKA (reference sequence). The CDR3 has 16 residues. The V and J ends lost 4 bases and 4 bases, in that order; junction bases with no gene match: 13. In DNA form, the CDR3 reads TGCAGTGCTATTGGGTTCGGGACAGTACGTAATCAGCCCCAGCATTTT. This encodes CSAIGFGTVRNQPQHF.

This clonotype was counted at least ten times. V and J are TRBV28 and TRBJ1-3; D is perhaps TRBD1 (6 bases). Trimming removed 5 bases from V and 4 bases from J, with 12 bases in between. This CDR3 contains 14 residues. Per germline, CDR1 MDHEN and CDR2 SYDVKM. CDR3 loop: CASSLPGAGNTIYF. The CDR3 DNA follows: TGTGCCAGCAGTCTGCCAGGGGCAGGAAACACCATATATTTT.

This clonotype was counted a few times. This clone may be a read error of a much larger clone one base away. V usage is TRBV12-3 or TRBV12-4 and J usage is TRBJ1-2, with D possibly matching TRBD1 (6 bases). The CDR3 is 14 amino acids. V lost 7 bases and J lost 4, with 16 bases in between. CDR3: CASTERGTSYGYTF. CDR3 DNA sequence: TGTGCCAGCACCGAAAGGGGGACGAGCTATGGCTACACCTTC.

This clonotype was found many times. The chain couples TRBV6-1 to TRBJ2-7; 8 bases map to TRBD2. The germline V gene encodes CDR1 MNHNS and CDR2 SASEGT. Losses at the gene ends were 10 bases for V and 4 bases for J; bases not matched to a gene: 15. The CDR3 loop spans 15 amino acids. The CDR3, as DNA: TGTGCCACCAAGAAGCCGGGACTAGTGAGTTACGAGCAGTACTTC. It encodes CATKKPGLVSYEQYF.

This clonotype has a count of ten or more. The rearrangement links TRBV18 to TRBJ1-5; D might be TRBD1 (5 bases). The CDR3 runs 14 residues. V lost 3 bases and J 1 base, leaving 7 bases between the germline ends. The germline gives CDR1 KGHSH, CDR2 LQKENI. The CDR3 bases are TGTGCCAGCTCACCCGGGGGGAGCAATCAGCCCCAGCATTTT. It encodes CASSPGGSNQPQHF. The whole variable domain, remainder taken from reference TRBV18 and TRBJ1-5, is NAGVMQNPRHLVRRRGQEARLRCSPMKGHSHVYWYRQLPEEGLKFMVYLQKENIIDESGMPKERFSAEFPKEGPSILRIQQVVRGDSAAYFCASSPGGSNQPQHFGDGTRLSIL.

A word on this clonotype: A much larger clone differs from this one at a single base, so this may be a read error. The CDR3 ends on some other residue instead of the conserved phenylalanine or tryptophan, so this is likely a read error. The rearrangement links TRBV19 to TRBJ1-1; 10 bases fit TRBD1. Germline V gives CDR1 LNHDA, CDR2 SQIVND (reference sequence). This CDR3 has 13 amino acids. V gave up 5 bases and J gave up 6 bases; unmatched junction bases: 3. DNA for the CDR3: TGTGCCAGTAGTGGACAGGGGGACTCTGAAGCTTTCCTT. Amino acids: CASSGQGDSEAFL.

V gene TRBV19 combines with J gene TRBJ2-5; 9 bases are shared with TRBD2. V gave up 3 bases and J gave up 4 bases; unmatched junction bases: 9. Germline values: CDR1 LNHDA, CDR2 SQIVND (reference sequence). CDR3 length equals 16 residues. This CDR3 is CASSISAGGTRETQYF. The CDR3 DNA reads as TGTGCCAGTAGTATCTCGGCGGGAGGGACCCGAGAGACCCAGTACTTC.

This clonotype is termed medium-sized. CDR3 in amino acids: CASSALSEGPVETQYF. As DNA, the CDR3 is TGTGCCAGCAGTGCCCTCTCCGAGGGCCCCGTGGAGACCCAGTACTTC. The chain links TRBV27 to TRBJ2-5; TRBD2 might be the D (5 bases). V lost 5 bases, J lost 5 bases, and 21 bases lay in between. The CDR3 runs to 16 residues. From germline, CDR1 is MNHEY and CDR2 SMNVEV (reference sequence).

At least ten counts were recorded for this clonotype. The chain has TRBV12-3 or TRBV12-4 and TRBJ2-3; D is unclear. The CDR3 is 13 residues long. V lost 4 bases to trimming and J lost 11 bases, with 16 bases between them. The CDR3 here is CASSSSNLVGQYF. The CDR3 DNA sequence: TGTGCCAGCAGTTCGAGTAATCTCGTTGGGCAGTATTTT.

To note about this clonotype: Relative to the germline gene, one junction end is altered; a read error may explain this. The V gene is TRBV18, the J gene TRBJ2-1; D might be TRBD1 or TRBD2, each matching 5 bases. Germline V CDR1 and CDR2: KGHSH, LQKENI. The CDR3 sequence is 13 residues long. This chain's CDR3 is CAGSQGVHNEQFF. The CDR3 region has the DNA TGTGCCGGCTCCCAGGGAGTCCACAATGAGCAGTTCTTC.

This clonotype was detected many times. The chain employs TRBV7-9 and TRBJ2-7; D is perhaps TRBD2 (5 bases). The CDR3 spans 15 residues. V was clipped by 5 bases and J by 2 bases, with 16 bases between them. From germline, CDR1 is SEHNR and CDR2 FQNEAQ (reference sequence). CDR3 bases: TGTGCCAGCAGCCGAGGGATGGGCATTACCTACGAGCAGTACTTC. The encoded protein is CASSRGMGITYEQYF.

This clonotype was picked up many times. This chain links TRBV6-1 with TRBJ2-7, with no clear D. This CDR3 is built from 13 residues. Germline CDR1 MNHNS, CDR2 SASEGT. V dropped 6 bases and J dropped 6 bases, with 15 bases sitting between them. The CDR3 loop is CASRATRVGEQYF. The CDR3 DNA follows: TGTGCCAGCAGAGCGACCCGGGTAGGCGAGCAGTACTTC.

At least ten counts were recorded for this clonotype. The V and J genes are TRBV28 and TRBJ2-7; 13 bases agree with TRBD2. The V segment lost 3 bases and the J segment 4 bases; nucleotides outside the gene matches: 6. Germline-derived CDR1 and CDR2 are MDHEN and SYDVKM. The length of the CDR3 is 16 residues. The CDR3 DNA is TGTGCCAGCAGTTTTACTAGCGGGAGGGCCATTTACGAGCAGTACTTC. It encodes CASSFTSGRAIYEQYF.

This clonotype was recorded many times. This rearrangement joins TRBV19 to TRBJ2-1; TRBD2 matches 10 bases. Germline CDR1 reads LNHDA; CDR2 reads SQIVND (reference sequence). The trim removed 7 bases at V and 4 bases at J, leaving 7 bases unmatched. The CDR3 loop spans 15 amino acids. Here the CDR3 DNA reads TGTGCCAGTAAGCCGGGACTAGCGTATTACAATGAGCAGTTCTTC. Translation: CASKPGLAYYNEQFF.

This clonotype was counted between two and nine times. This chain uses TRBV19 with TRBJ2-1; D is perhaps TRBD1 (5 bases). Germline CDR1 and CDR2: LNHDA and SQIVND (reference sequence). The CDR3 covers 15 residues. V was clipped by 2 bases and J by 4 bases, with 12 bases between them. CDR3 DNA: TGTGCCAGTAGTATATACAGCCGGACATACAATGAGCAGTTCTTC. It translates to CASSIYSRTYNEQFF.

This clonotype was observed many times. The CDR3 is CSVGPVGPQETQYF. CDR3 DNA: TGCAGCGTTGGGCCTGTGGGTCCCCAAGAGACCCAGTACTTC. This rearrangement joins TRBV29-1 to TRBJ2-5; D not certain. The germline V gene encodes CDR1 SQVTM and CDR2 ANQGSEA. The CDR3 runs to 14 residues. V lost 4 bases and J lost 1, with 13 bases in between.

The chain has TRBV12-5 and TRBJ1-5; possibly TRBD1 for D (5 bases). CDR1 is LGHNT and CDR2 is FRNRAP in the germline V gene. Between the trimmed V and J ends, which lost 7 bases and 7 bases, there was a span of 14 bases. The CDR3 is 13 residues long. The CDR3 DNA sequence: TGTGCTAGTGCCCCGACAGATTGCCAGCCCCAGCATTTT. This gives the protein CASAPTDCQPQHF.

This clonotype occurred a few times. This may arise from a read error, as a much more abundant clone is one base away. The chain employs TRBV5-1 and TRBJ2-5, with D unresolved. The CDR3 is 15 residues long. CDR1 SGHRS and CDR2 YFSETQ come from the germline V gene. CDR3 nucleotides: TGCGCCAGCAGCTCGGACGGAAAGACACAAGAGGCCCAGTACTTC. This gives the protein CASSSDGKTQEAQYF.

This clonotype was observed many times. The J gene is TRBJ1-6, the V gene TRBV4-3; D is undetermined. Germline V gene sequence: CDR1 LGHNA, CDR2 YSLEER. V shed 1 base and J shed 7 bases, with 8 bases lying between them. The CDR3 is 14 residues long. In DNA form, the CDR3 reads TGCGCCAGCAGCCAAGGAACGAGGAATTCACCCCTCCACTTT. Encoded protein: CASSQGTRNSPLHF.

This clonotype is judged medium-sized. This chain links TRBV6-1 with TRBJ2-3; D is perhaps TRBD1 (6 bases). Germline CDR1 MNHNS, CDR2 SASEGT. V was pared by 6 bases and J by 5 bases, with 12 bases between. CDR3 length: 13 amino acids. This CDR3 reads CASRKQGLDTQYF. Here the CDR3 DNA reads TGTGCCAGCAGAAAACAGGGCCTAGATACGCAGTATTTT.

This clonotype occurred many times. The chain is built from TRBV19 and TRBJ2-1, with 11 bases fitting TRBD2. Germline V gene sequence: CDR1 LNHDA, CDR2 SQIVND (reference sequence). With V trimmed by 2 bases and J by 4 bases, 4 bases remained unmatched. This CDR3 region has 16 residues. The DNA for the CDR3 is TGTGCCAGTAGTATAACGCGACTAGCGGGGTACAATGAGCAGTTCTTC. Amino acid sequence: CASSITRLAGYNEQFF.

A remark on this clonotype: One end of the junction fails to match germline, which may point to a read error. The rearrangement links TRBV19 to TRBJ2-4; 7 bases match TRBD1. This CDR3 spans 16 amino acids. Germline lookup yields CDR1 LNHDA and CDR2 SQIVND (reference sequence). CDR3 sequence: CACSIVPGTVGNIQYF. In DNA, the CDR3 is TGTGCCTGTAGTATAGTTCCCGGGACAGTTGGAAACATTCAGTACTTC.

In its sample, this clonotype is medium-sized (0.01 to 0.1%). The CDR3 nucleotides are TGCAGTGCTACAGGAGCGGGGGGCTTGGAGGAGCAGTTCTTC. Translated, it gives CSATGAGGLEEQFF. The rearrangement links TRBV20-1 to TRBJ2-1; TRBD2 agrees at 9 bases. V shed 4 bases and J 10 bases; nucleotides not matched to a gene: 11. This CDR3 contains 14 residues. The germline CDR1 and CDR2 sequences are DFQATT and SNEGSKA (reference sequence).

This clonotype was observed many times. The chain joins TRBV4-2 to TRBJ2-1, with 11 bases that match TRBD2. The V gene's germline CDR1 is LGHNA and CDR2 YNFKEQ. The CDR3 has 20 amino acids. Germline trimming cut 0 bases from V and 4 bases from J; bases unmatched to any gene: 14. The CDR3 DNA reads as TGTGCCAGCAGCCAAGATGTTCCGATTGGGACTAGCGGCACTTACAATGAGCAGTTCTTC. Translated: CASSQDVPIGTSGTYNEQFF.

This clonotype counts as medium-sized. V is TRBV20-1 and J is TRBJ1-5, with a tentative D call TRBD1 (5 bases). Germline loops: CDR1 DFQATT, CDR2 SNEGSKA (reference sequence). Trimming took 6 bases from V and 3 from J, leaving 18 bases between them. The length of the CDR3 is 15 residues. The CDR3 DNA reads as TGCAGTGCACCCCTAGTTCCAGGGTCCAATCAGCCCCAGCATTTT. Protein: CSAPLVPGSNQPQHF.

The chain links TRBV4-2 to TRBJ1-1; D ambiguous. The CDR3 runs 14 residues. The V and J ends lost 0 bases and 4 bases respectively, with 9 bases between them. The germline gives CDR1 LGHNA, CDR2 YNFKEQ. CDR3 DNA sequence: TGTGCCAGCAGCCAAGACCGGTGCAGCACTGAAGCTTTCTTT. The encoded protein is CASSQDRCSTEAFF.

The chain recombines TRBV5-5 with TRBJ2-7; 13 bases agree with TRBD2. This CDR3 has 17 amino acids. Losses at the gene ends were 1 base for V and 0 bases for J; bases not matched to a gene: 4. Per germline, CDR1 SGHKS and CDR2 YYEKEE (reference sequence). For the CDR3, the DNA is TGTGCCAGCAGCTTGTTGGGACTAGCGGGGATCTCCTACGAGCAGTACTTC. Translated, it gives CASSLLGLAGISYEQYF.

This clonotype was seen only a few times. The genes are TRBV5-6 and TRBJ1-4; unclear D gene. The CDR3 is 13 amino acids. The V gene's germline CDR1 is SGHDT and CDR2 YYEEEE. V lost 5 bases and J 7 bases, leaving 12 bases between the germline ends. CDR3 bases: TGTGCCAGCAGTCCTCATGAGAGTGAAAAACTGTTTTTT. Encoded protein: CASSPHESEKLFF. The complete variable domain, with remaining parts taken from reference TRBV5-6 and TRBJ1-4, reads DAGVTQSPTHLIKTRGQQVTLRCSPKSGHDTVSWYQQALGQGPQFIFQYYEEEERQRGNFPDRFSGHQFPNYSSELNVNALLLGDSALYLCASSPHESEKLFFGSGTQLSVL.

This clonotype is medium-sized (0.01 to 0.1%) by share. The chain uses TRBV6-1 and TRBJ2-3; no firm D call. V was pared by 2 bases and J by 0 bases, with 3 bases between. Germline V gives CDR1 MNHNS, CDR2 SASEGT. CDR3 length equals 13 residues. The CDR3 bases are TGTGCCAGCAGTGAATACAGCACAGATACGCAGTATTTT. Its translation: CASSEYSTDTQYF.

This clonotype showed up many times. This chain joins TRBV2 and TRBJ2-7; TRBD2 matches at 11 bases. Germline CDR1 and CDR2: SNHLY and FYNNEI. V shed 6 bases, J shed 6 bases, and the junction held 4 bases outside the gene matches. The CDR3 has 13 amino acids. CDR3: CASRSGLAAEQYF. CDR3 DNA: TGTGCCAGCAGGTCGGGACTAGCGGCCGAGCAGTACTTC. Drawing the rest from reference TRBV2 and TRBJ2-7, the complete variable domain is EPEVTQTPSHQVTQMGQEVILRCVPISNHLYFYWYRQILGQKVEFLVSFYNNEISEKSEIFDDQFSVERPDGSNFTLKIRSTKLEDSAMYFCASRSGLAAEQYFGPGTRLTVT.